This note documents a single T cell receptor beta chain sequence. It lacks a known antigen. The record has no base qualities; no much larger clone is one base away. The donors were 40 or so Caucasian individuals from Russia, aged about 6 to 95 years, who were systemically healthy. About 9.1 milliliters of peripheral blood were collected from each donor into EDTA-treated Vacutainer tubes. Ficoll-Paque density-gradient centrifugation was used to isolate PBMCs, with at least 7 million per sample. Total RNA was extracted from PBMCs with Trizol reagent, with at least 6 micrograms obtained per sample. For every donor, an aliquot of PBMCs went through flow cytometry to measure the percentages of naive CD45RAhigh/CD27high T cells. The data derive from a study of blood T cells in healthy people across ages (dated by TCRdb to between 2015 and 2017). Study-level background: In model experiments, template switching captured roughly one uniquely barcoded TCR beta cDNA molecule for every two T cells. Using the same blood draw, the study looked at two additional independent replicas of 1 million unique cDNA reads for two donors, one aged 18 to 29 and the other aged 80 or older. Donors were grouped into four age groups: young (average 16 years), middle-aged (roughly 37), aged (roughly 67) and long-lived (less than 85). To track age-related changes in TCR beta repertoire diversity, the study relied on deep sequencing normalized with unique cDNA molecular identifiers. Study-level results and caveats: The long-lived group showed more naive CD4+ T cells, fewer expanded clones and increased TCR diversity than the aged group, suggesting age selection. Bulk unsorted PBMC profiling prevented conclusive comparison of naive and antigen-experienced compartments. Donor CMV infection status was unknown, potentially confounding age-related changes in expanded clonotypes. Estimates of total diversity based on one million sequenced T cells were considered lower bounds and underestimates. The percentage of naive T cells measured by flow cytometry correlated strongly with observed TCR beta diversity. Observed TCR beta diversity per million T cells fell roughly linearly with age, and a significant reduction was already apparent by age around 40.

Including the terminal cysteine and phenylalanine, the CDR3 comprises 14 residues. The retained sequence is limited to the CDR3, 42 bases, with the frame set at the first base. The V end loses 8 bases and the J end loses 3 bases, and a stretch of 16 bases separates them. CDR1 and CDR2, looked up from the germline V gene, are ENHRY and SYGVKD. Preparation of the library involved 5' RACE. TCRdb shows the sequencer as Illumina HiSeq 2500. A second PCR of about 7 to 12 cycles was run with a J-beta primer mix and a sample-barcoded 5' primer. A template-switch 5' adaptor carrying 12 random nucleotides introduced a unique molecular identifier onto each TCR beta cDNA molecule. At least 2.5 million CDR3-containing paired-end reads were obtained from each sample. First-strand cDNA was synthesized from all RNA with the Mint cDNA synthesis kit, primed by a TRBC-specific oligonucleotide. Following uracil-DNA glycosylase treatment, all cDNA underwent a first 18-cycle PCR with the universal primers M1SS and BC2_uni_R. In the source study's methods: For normalization, 1 million high-quality reads, each with a distinct molecular identifier, were randomly selected from each sample. Instead of being binned into consensus sequences, reads with shared molecular identifiers were discarded. MiTCR, with a Q25 quality threshold and the strictest error-elimination algorithm, was used for CDR3 identification, clonotype clustering and error correction. A nonparametric unseen species model using Euler transformation provided a lower-bound estimate of total TCR beta diversity. The raw public data were reprocessed by TCRdb itself: fastp quality trimming at Q25, MiXCR clonotype calling, in-frame beta chains only. Each entry is one CDR3 protein sequence, shown with its most common DNA and genes. What appears here as the V and J calls and clone size reflects TCRdb's work, not the paper's. The table for this sample lists about 510,000 distinct CDR3 sequences; over 25% of them were counted only once. The biggest ten clones account for under 4.5% of the sample.

The same data also went into a second study, on T cells of mothers and their children. As the second study states: The donors were nine systemically healthy Caucasian individuals, made up of three mothers and their six children. cDNA synthesis consumed the entire amount of extracted RNA, loaded at around 1.5 ug RNA in each 15 ul reaction. Sample barcodes and 2-4 random nucleotides were added via the M1S primer in the second PCR. Each mother yielded over 8.5 million TCR beta CDR3 reads and each child about 3 million reads. TCR recombination output is similarly shaped by thymic selection in related and unrelated pairs, with a minor effect exerted by inherited differences. Normalized repertoire overlap was always slightly but never significantly higher in related than unrelated mother-child pairs. Persistent microchimeric T cell clones were not detected, at a sensitivity of about 90 clones per million clonotypes. Deep NGS was used in the study to compare the TCR beta repertoires of mothers and children and to look for features that separate related mother-child pairs from unrelated individuals. On average, the children were approximately 11 +/- 4 years old, while the mothers were approximately 41 +/- 4 years old. After adapter ligation with NEBNext reagents, the libraries were sequenced on Illumina HiSeq 2000 with 100+100 nt paired-end reads. Mother and child libraries were prepared a month apart and sequenced in separate runs to prevent cross-contamination. Each donor had between about 500,000 and 2,100,000 distinct TCR beta clonotypes identified. Naive TCR beta clonotypes were estimated from low-frequency clonotypes matched to each donor's FACS-determined naive share, without sorting.

The chain joins TRBV10-3 to TRBJ1-2; the D segment cannot be called with confidence. This TCR was recovered from a boy between 2 and 10 years old in good health. The sequenced sample was blood. Here is the DNA: TGTGCCATCCGCGCCCGAGCGGATTACTATGGCTACACCTTC. This codes for CAIRARADYYGYTF.